Presented here are 18 T cell receptor beta chains from one specimen sequenced in a study of cytomegalovirus exposure and HLA in healthy donors. Primers: 60 Vbeta forward and 13 Jbeta reverse. The repertoire was sequenced with immunoSEQ multiplex PCR; TCRdb's copy has only in-frame clones and lacks some. The sample has some 100,000 clones, 76% seen once. Sequenced sample: PBMCs. The source of these receptors is a man aged 50 to 60 in good health and CMV-seropositive.

The chain recombines TRBV27 with TRBJ2-2; 14 bases are shared with TRBD2. Germline-derived CDR1 and CDR2 are MNHEY and SMNVEV (reference sequence). The CDR3 extends over 19 amino acids. After removal of 5 bases from V and 5 bases from J, the junction contained 13 bases not matched to a gene. The CDR3 DNA is TGTGCCAGCAGTCCTCGGACTAGCGGGAGGCCCATGTCTACCGGGGAGCTGTTTTTT. Translation gives CASSPRTSGRPMSTGELFF.

V is TRBV6-5 and J is TRBJ1-1; D may be TRBD1 (6 bases). V was shortened by 5 bases and J by 5 bases, with 12 bases between the two germline ends. CDR3 size: 13 residues. CDR1 is MNHEY and CDR2 is SVGAGI in the germline V gene. CDR3 DNA sequence: TGTGCCAGCAGTAAACTAGGGGGTACTGAAGCTTTCTTT. This codes for CASSKLGGTEAFF.

The CDR3 DNA reads as TGTGCCAGCAGCTTCATTACAGGGTCGGATACGCAGTATTTT. Its translation is CASSFITGSDTQYF. V and J are TRBV7-8 and TRBJ2-3; D may be TRBD1 (6 bases). In germline, CDR1 is SGHVS, CDR2 FQNEAQ. V was pared by 3 bases and J by 6 bases, with 13 bases between. CDR3 length equals 14 residues.

This clone was recorded a few times. J is TRBJ2-2 and V is TRBV10-3; D unclear. Germline V gene lookup returns CDR1 ENHRY and CDR2 SYGVKD. The ends were cut back, 3 bases at V and 1 base at J, with 6 bases in the middle. This CDR3 region has 14 residues. In DNA, the CDR3 is TGTGCCATCAGTGAAATCCTGAACACCGGGGAGCTGTTTTTT. Translated, it gives CAISEILNTGELFF.

The chain couples TRBV19 to TRBJ2-3, with TRBD2 matching over 11 bases. V shed 6 bases and J 5 bases; nucleotides not matched to a gene: 7. The CDR3 sequence is 15 residues long. The germline gives CDR1 LNHDA, CDR2 SQIVND (reference sequence). The CDR3 protein is CASSSLAGARDTQYF. The CDR3 coding sequence is TGTGCCAGTAGCTCACTAGCGGGAGCTAGAGATACGCAGTATTTT.

The table lists this clone with many counts. The rearrangement links TRBV18 to TRBJ1-2; D may be TRBD1 (5 bases). This CDR3 has 13 residues. V was shortened by 5 bases and J by 6 bases, with 13 bases between the two germline ends. Germline assignment: CDR1 KGHSH and CDR2 LQKENI. The CDR3 loop reads CASSLQGVDGYTF. CDR3 DNA: TGTGCCAGCTCATTACAAGGGGTGGATGGCTACACCTTC.

The chain uses TRBV7-2 and TRBJ2-1; 10 positions match TRBD2. Germline assignment: CDR1 SGHTA and CDR2 FQGNSA. This CDR3 spans 14 amino acids. Germline trimming cut 3 bases from V and 10 bases from J; bases unmatched to any gene: 6. CDR3 nucleotides: TGTGCCAGCAGCTTGAGCGGGGGGGCCGAAGAGCAGTTCTTC. Protein: CASSLSGGAEEQFF.

V gene TRBV5-1 combines with J gene TRBJ2-1; 12 positions agree with TRBD2. Losses at the gene ends were 2 bases for V and 1 base for J; bases not matched to a gene: 7. Germline assignment: CDR1 SGHRS and CDR2 YFSETQ. This CDR3 comprises 18 residues. The CDR3 region is CASSFTSGGPGSYNEQFF. In DNA form, the CDR3 reads TGCGCCAGCAGCTTTACTAGCGGGGGGCCGGGATCCTACAATGAGCAGTTCTTC.

The chain couples TRBV19 to TRBJ1-1; D is uncertain. From germline, CDR1 is LNHDA and CDR2 SQIVND (reference sequence). The CDR3 has 14 residues. The germline V and J ends were trimmed by 3 bases and 5 bases, with 13 bases remaining between them. The CDR3 region is CASSIDLRGTEAFF. CDR3 in DNA: TGTGCCAGTAGTATCGACCTCCGGGGTACTGAAGCTTTCTTT.

The V gene is TRBV15, the J gene TRBJ2-5; TRBD1 is a possible D gene (5 bases). V was cut by 1 base and J by 6 bases, with 12 bases left in between. The CDR3 is made up of 14 amino acids. Germline-derived CDR1 and CDR2 are LNHNV and YYDKDF (reference sequence). The CDR3 loop is CATSRVTGPQTQYF. The CDR3 DNA sequence: TGTGCCACCAGCAGAGTAACAGGCCCTCAGACCCAGTACTTC.

The genes are TRBV6-1 and TRBJ2-2, with 7 positions matching TRBD1. The CDR3 covers 15 residues. Germline V lookup: CDR1 MNHNS, CDR2 SASEGT. Trimming took 4 bases from V and 1 from J; bases not matched to a gene: 3. The CDR3 here is CASSGYRGNTGELFF. In DNA, the CDR3 is TGTGCCAGCAGTGGATACAGGGGGAACACCGGGGAGCTGTTTTTT.

This sequence joins TRBV7-6 and TRBJ1-1; tentatively, D is TRBD1 (5 bases). Trimming removed 4 bases at V and 3 bases at J, with 15 bases between. The CDR3 contains 15 residues. The V gene's germline CDR1 is SGHVS and CDR2 FNYEAQ. The CDR3 reads CASSSPRGGDTEAFF. The CDR3 DNA sequence: TGTGCCAGCAGCTCCCCCCGGGGGGGGGACACTGAAGCTTTCTTT.

The chain has TRBV29-1 and TRBJ1-2; D is unclear. Trimming pared 1 base from V and 7 bases from J, leaving 10 bases between. This CDR3 region has 12 residues. Germline lookup yields CDR1 SQVTM and CDR2 ANQGSEA. CDR3 amino acids: CSVEGPGVGYTF. The CDR3 DNA is TGCAGCGTTGAAGGGCCCGGGGTTGGCTACACCTTC.

The V gene is TRBV28, the J gene TRBJ2-1, with 10 bases fitting TRBD2. The germline CDR1 and CDR2 sequences are MDHEN and SYDVKM. The CDR3 length is 14 residues. V shed 3 bases and J 8 bases; nucleotides not matched to a gene: 4. CDR3 sequence: CASSFSSGSDEQFF. The CDR3 DNA reads TGTGCCAGCAGTTTTTCTAGCGGGAGTGATGAGCAGTTCTTC. The full variable domain, its missing parts supplied by reference TRBV28 and TRBJ2-1, is DVKVTQSSRYLVKRTGEKVFLECVQDMDHENMFWYRQDPGLGLRLIYFSYDVKMKEKGDIPEGYSVSREKKERFSLILESASTNQTSMYLCASSFSSGSDEQFFGPGTRLTVL.

V and J are TRBV6-5 and TRBJ2-1; 12 bases are a match to TRBD2. CDR3 length: 14 residues. CDR1 MNHEY and CDR2 SVGAGI come from the germline V gene. After removal of 7 bases from V and 8 bases from J, the junction contained 6 bases not matched to a gene. The chain's CDR3 is CASKPSGGADEQFF. Written as DNA, the CDR3 is TGTGCCAGCAAACCTAGCGGGGGGGCGGATGAGCAGTTCTTC.

The V and J genes are TRBV7-2 and TRBJ2-4; D is possibly TRBD1 (6 bases). CDR3 length equals 15 residues. Trimming took 5 bases from V and 0 from J, leaving 11 bases between them. Germline-derived CDR1 and CDR2 are SGHTA and FQGNSA. CDR3: CASSLDRLAKNIQYF. The DNA for the CDR3 is TGTGCCAGCAGCCTTGACAGGCTAGCCAAAAACATTCAGTACTTC.

The chain couples TRBV5-1 to TRBJ1-6, with TRBD1 as a possible D gene (6 bases). The CDR3 is 15 residues long. With 2 bases removed from V and 6 bases from J, the gap between germline ends came to 12 bases. CDR1 and CDR2 (germline): SGHRS, YFSETQ. The CDR3 protein is CASSLTGWANSPLHF. CDR3 in DNA: TGCGCCAGCAGCTTAACAGGGTGGGCTAATTCACCCCTCCACTTT. The entire variable domain, with the rest obtained from reference TRBV5-1 and TRBJ1-6, is as follows: KAGVTQTPRYLIKTRGQQVTLSCSPISGHRSVSWYQQTPGQGLQFLFEYFSETQRNKGNFPGRFSGRQFSNSRSEMNVSTLELGDSALYLCASSLTGWANSPLHFGNGTRLTVT.

The V and J genes are TRBV27 and TRBJ2-1; TRBD2 matches 8 bases. Germline CDR1 MNHEY, CDR2 SMNVEV (reference sequence). Trimming took 5 bases from V and 3 from J; bases not matched to a gene: 6. The CDR3 is 15 residues long. As DNA, the CDR3 is TGTGCCAGCAGTGGACGGGGGGGAGTCTACAATGAGCAGTTCTTC. This translates into CASSGRGGVYNEQFF.